Given below is one T cell receptor beta chain in context. Its antigen specificity is not known. No base quality information exists; no much larger clone differs at one position. These data come from a study of a mutant IDH1 vaccine in newly diagnosed glioma (dated by TCRdb to the early 2020s). General notes on the study: Of the roughly 33 treated patients, approximately 62% were male and approximately 38% were female, and the mean age was 40.4 years. Before enrollment, patients had received standard therapy of radiotherapy alone, temozolomide alone, or radiochemotherapy with temozolomide; most received the combination. Peripheral blood was collected at six visits: V03 (baseline), V05, V07, V10, V12 and V13. Longitudinal TCRB deep sequencing was done for some 26 treated patients, wherever samples were available for exploratory analyses. What the study reported, not specific to this receptor: The authors stated that sample limitations prevented analyses of patient blood samples from being reproduced. Pseudoprogression appeared unrelated to alterations in the top peripheral T cell clonotypes detected by TCRB sequencing. Selection of PBMC samples for TCRB deep sequencing was based on availability. Immune responses induced by the vaccine were seen in over 90% of patients across multiple MHC alleles.

The time point label corresponds to: baseline, week 1 (first vaccination visit). The intended sense of this specimen's treatment or condition label: pre-vaccination baseline after standard-of-care therapy. All donors had newly diagnosed IDH1-mutant astrocytomas of WHO grade 3 or 4 that showed loss of nuclear ATRX. The samples were drawn from NOA16, a multicentre, single-arm, open-label phase I trial in Germany that tested a mutant IDH1 peptide vaccine in humans for the first time. Visit V03 blood draws served as the baseline sample for immunogenicity testing. The DNeasy Blood and Tissue Kit was used to extract genomic DNA from EDTA blood for TCRB sequencing. Library prep was done by the immunoSEQ multiplex PCR assay. The hsTCRB Kit was used according to the manufacturer's protocol to amplify rearranged TCR beta chain sequences. Sequencing of TCRB libraries was carried out on an Illumina MiSeq. Regarding the original processing steps: Demultiplexing, trimming and gene mapping were performed with the kit vendor's proprietary platform. In TCRdb, the immuneACCESS table is reduced to in-frame sequences with V and J assigned. These tables do not hold every clone; where another copy was compared, an unresolved V gene accounts for under half, and the others remain unexplained. From that table come the V and J calls and clone size; the DNA was used to work out D and trimming. The sample profile shows about 98,000 clones; roughly 90% of them were found once. Roughly 0.61% of the sample lies in the top ten.

Sequencing used PBMCs, obtained from a glioma patient treated with radiotherapy, temozolomide or both. This receptor was obtained from a woman aged 45-65 years with glioma.

CDR3 region: CASSVGRPSGTTYEQYF. The nucleotide sequence reads as follows: TGTGCCAGCAGCGTAGGTCGGCCTAGCGGGACCACCTACGAGCAGTACTTC. The rearrangement joined TRBV9 to TRBJ2-7, and 9 junctional nucleotides match TRBD2. V and J are trimmed by 0 bases and 2 bases, and the gene matches miss 9 bases of the junction. Measured from the cysteine to the phenylalanine, the CDR3 is 17 residues long. The retained sequence is limited to the CDR3, 51 bases, with the frame set at the first base. Looking up the germline V gene yields CDR1 SGDLS and CDR2 YYNGEE.